The next 23 T cell receptor beta chains were all read from a single sample in a study of blood T cell repertoires in COVID-19. The assay was immunoSEQ multiplex PCR, and TCRdb's table has in-frame clones only and misses some. The sample yields 350,000 or so clones, about 86% seen once. The sample consisted of PBMCs or T cells enriched from blood (not recorded which). The receptors were gathered from a woman aged 35 to 49 with acute COVID-19.

The chain employs TRBV2 and TRBJ2-5; D unresolved. Per the germline V gene, CDR1 is SNHLY and CDR2 is FYNNEI. V was clipped by 8 bases and J by 2 bases, with 9 bases between them. This CDR3 has 12 amino acids. The CDR3: CASGIQQETQYF. CDR3 nucleotides: TGTGCCAGCGGAATACAGCAAGAGACCCAGTACTTC. Full variable domain (rest looked up from reference TRBV2 and TRBJ2-5): EPEVTQTPSHQVTQMGQEVILRCVPISNHLYFYWYRQILGQKVEFLVSFYNNEISEKSEIFDDQFSVERPDGSNFTLKIRSTKLEDSAMYFCASGIQQETQYFGPGTRLLVL.

The chain carries TRBV28 and TRBJ1-4, with a tentative D call TRBD1 (6 bases). This CDR3 spans 15 amino acids. V was shortened by 8 bases and J by 8 bases, with 21 bases between the two germline ends. Looked up from germline, CDR1 is MDHEN and CDR2 is SYDVKM. CDR3 sequence reads: CASLGRGGAPEKLFF. CDR3 in DNA: TGTGCCAGCCTCGGGAGAGGGGGGGCACCGGAAAAACTGTTTTTT. The full variable domain, with the rest looked up from reference TRBV28 and TRBJ1-4, is DVKVTQSSRYLVKRTGEKVFLECVQDMDHENMFWYRQDPGLGLRLIYFSYDVKMKEKGDIPEGYSVSREKKERFSLILESASTNQTSMYLCASLGRGGAPEKLFFGSGTQLSVL.

The rearrangement joins TRBV2 to TRBJ1-5; D perhaps matches TRBD1 (6 bases). CDR1 and CDR2 (germline): SNHLY, FYNNEI. Trimming cost V 7 bases and J 5 bases, with 15 bases left between them. This CDR3 has 14 residues. The CDR3 loop is CASKFWGGDQPQHF. CDR3 DNA: TGTGCCAGCAAGTTCTGGGGGGGCGATCAGCCCCAGCATTTT.

The chain has TRBV6-5 and TRBJ1-4; no definite D call. Trimming removed 5 bases from V and 13 bases from J, with 17 bases in between. CDR3 length: 13 amino acids. CDR1 is MNHEY and CDR2 is SVGAGI in the germline V gene. The CDR3 loop reads CASSPTRRQTLFF. DNA of the CDR3: TGTGCCAGCAGTCCTACTCGGCGGCAGACACTGTTTTTT.

The J gene is TRBJ1-1, the V gene TRBV6-5; D is possibly TRBD1 (6 bases). The CDR3 runs to 13 residues. The V end lost 6 bases, the J end lost 5 bases, and 13 bases lay between the germline ends. The germline CDR1 and CDR2 sequences are MNHEY and SVGAGI. The CDR3 nucleotides are TGTGCCAGCAGCTCACAGGGAAGGACTGAAGCTTTCTTT. This sequence encodes CASSSQGRTEAFF.

The chain combines TRBV5-6 with TRBJ1-2, with 7 bases aligning to TRBD1. With 0 bases clipped from V and 4 bases from J, the junction kept 12 bases outside the gene matches. From germline, CDR1 is SGHDT and CDR2 YYEEEE. This CDR3 contains 17 residues. CDR3 DNA: TGTGCCAGCAGCTTGGGGGCCAAGGGGGCGACTTCCTATGGCTACACCTTC. This codes for CASSLGAKGATSYGYTF.

The genes are TRBV6-2 or TRBV6-3 and TRBJ1-5; D is uncertain. Trimming shortened V by 0 bases and J by 3 bases, and 12 bases separated the two germline ends. There are 16 residues in the CDR3. Germline loops: CDR1 MNHEY, CDR2 SVGEGT. CDR3 region: CASSYSGEVVNQPQHF. CDR3 DNA sequence: TGTGCCAGCAGTTACTCCGGGGAAGTGGTCAATCAGCCCCAGCATTTT.

This chain connects TRBV7-9 to TRBJ1-4; the D gene is possibly TRBD1 (6 bases). Looked up from germline, CDR1 is SEHNR and CDR2 is FQNEAQ (reference sequence). The V end was cut by 6 bases, the J end by 8 bases, with 22 bases between. The CDR3 is made up of 16 amino acids. Written as DNA, the CDR3 is TGTGCCAGCAGTCGGACAGTAACAAGTATGGACGAAAAACTGTTTTTT. Translated: CASSRTVTSMDEKLFF.

The chain uses TRBV18 and TRBJ1-3; no clear D. This CDR3 region has 16 residues. V lost 2 bases and J 0 bases, leaving 11 bases between the germline ends. The germline gives CDR1 KGHSH, CDR2 LQKENI. CDR3 sequence (DNA): TGTGCCAGCTCACCAAGCAGGCTCCACTCTGGAAACACCATATATTTT. As protein: CASSPSRLHSGNTIYF.

The rearrangement joins TRBV7-6 to TRBJ2-3; 8 nucleotides line up with TRBD1. After removal of 1 base from V and 7 bases from J, the junction contained 22 bases not matched to a gene. This CDR3 region has 20 residues. Germline loops: CDR1 SGHVS, CDR2 FNYEAQ. The CDR3 sequence: CASSLVATGARYSPVHTQYF. The CDR3 DNA follows: TGTGCCAGCAGCTTAGTCGCGACAGGGGCCAGATATTCACCGGTGCATACGCAGTATTTT.

The gene calls are TRBV5-1 and TRBJ2-3; a possible D gene is TRBD2 (6 bases). The CDR3 consists of 15 residues. Germline values: CDR1 SGHRS, CDR2 YFSETQ. The V gene lost 1 base and the J gene lost 1 base, with 10 bases spanning the gap. CDR3 protein: CASSLWLARTDTQYF. CDR3 bases: TGCGCCAGCAGCTTGTGGCTAGCGCGCACAGATACGCAGTATTTT.

V is TRBV6-5 and J is TRBJ2-7; D unresolved. CDR3 length: 14 residues. Germline V gene sequence: CDR1 MNHEY, CDR2 SVGAGI. Trimming took off 1 base at V and 0 bases at J, with 7 bases between the two ends. This CDR3 is CASSYFPSSYEQYF. The CDR3 DNA follows: TGTGCCAGCAGTTACTTTCCCTCCTCCTACGAGCAGTACTTC.

The chain has TRBV6-6 and TRBJ1-6, with 11 nucleotides matching TRBD1. The CDR3 has 18 residues. Germline CDR1 reads MNHNY; CDR2 reads SVGAGI (reference sequence). Trimming removed 5 bases from V and 7 bases from J; junction bases left unmatched: 13. Here the CDR3 reads CASSPDRGRLRVNSPLHF. CDR3 DNA: TGTGCCAGCAGTCCGGACAGGGGGCGGTTGAGGGTCAATTCACCCCTCCACTTT.

The J gene is TRBJ1-1, the V gene TRBV9, with D uncertain. V was cut by 6 bases and J by 11 bases, with 20 bases left in between. The CDR3 runs to 13 residues. Germline V gives CDR1 SGDLS, CDR2 YYNGEE. The CDR3 DNA reads as TGTGCCAGCAACCCTTCGGGGTCAGGTTTTGCTTTCTTT. This sequence encodes CASNPSGSGFAFF.

The gene calls are TRBV28 and TRBJ1-2, with D maybe TRBD1 (5 bases). This CDR3 is 15 amino acids long. Between the trimmed V and J ends, which lost 2 bases and 5 bases, there was a span of 15 bases. Germline V gene lookup returns CDR1 MDHEN and CDR2 SYDVKM. CDR3 nucleotides: TGTGCCAGCAGTTTAAGGCAGGGAGGGCCTTATGGCTACACCTTC. It yields the protein CASSLRQGGPYGYTF.

CDR3 nucleotides: TGTGCCAGCAGGGGGTGGGACAAGGACACAGATACGCAGTATTTT. Translation gives CASRGWDKDTDTQYF. This chain connects TRBV27 to TRBJ2-3; possibly TRBD1 for D (6 bases). The CDR3 runs to 15 residues. Germline CDR1 MNHEY, CDR2 SMNVEV (reference sequence). Trimming removed 6 bases from V and 2 bases from J, with 15 bases in between.

The chain links TRBV7-9 to TRBJ1-5, with D possibly TRBD1 on 6 matching bases. CDR3 length equals 15 residues. Per germline, CDR1 SEHNR and CDR2 FQNEAQ (reference sequence). V was pared by 1 base and J by 3 bases, with 10 bases between. The CDR3 region has the DNA TGTGCCAGCAGCTTAGGGCAGGGGAACAATCAGCCCCAGCATTTT. Amino acid sequence: CASSLGQGNNQPQHF.

This chain connects TRBV2 to TRBJ2-6, with 8 nucleotides matching TRBD1. Germline CDR1 reads SNHLY; CDR2 reads FYNNEI. The CDR3 runs to 20 residues. V lost 3 bases, J lost 0 bases, and 13 bases stayed unmatched. CDR3 in amino acids: CASSEPRDRPTFSGANVLTF. The CDR3 DNA follows: TGTGCCAGCAGTGAGCCAAGGGACAGGCCAACCTTCTCTGGGGCCAACGTCCTGACTTTC.

V is TRBV6-2 or TRBV6-3 and J is TRBJ2-3, with 8 bases aligning to TRBD2. This CDR3 spans 17 amino acids. V lost 2 bases and J lost 0; bases outside the gene matches: 7. CDR1 MNHEY and CDR2 SVGEGT come from the germline V gene. CDR3 sequence reads: CASSYTRGGSSTDTQYF. In DNA, the CDR3 is TGTGCCAGCAGTTACACCCGGGGGGGGTCAAGCACAGATACGCAGTATTTT.

This chain connects TRBV28 to TRBJ1-4; D perhaps matches TRBD1 (6 bases). The germline V gene has CDR1 MDHEN and CDR2 SYDVKM. The CDR3 has 12 amino acids. V lost 7 bases and J 6 bases, leaving 9 bases between the germline ends. The chain's CDR3 is CASTTGYEKLFF. The CDR3 DNA reads as TGTGCCAGCACAACAGGGTATGAAAAACTGTTTTTT. Full variable domain (outside the CDR3, taken from reference TRBV28 and TRBJ1-4): DVKVTQSSRYLVKRTGEKVFLECVQDMDHENMFWYRQDPGLGLRLIYFSYDVKMKEKGDIPEGYSVSREKKERFSLILESASTNQTSMYLCASTTGYEKLFFGSGTQLSVL.

The rearrangement uses TRBV11-2 and TRBJ2-5; weak D call: TRBD2 (5 bases). Germline V lookup: CDR1 SGHAT, CDR2 FQNNGV. The CDR3 totals 19 residues. Trimming pared 2 bases from V and 5 bases from J, leaving 27 bases between. The CDR3 DNA reads as TGTGCCAGCAGCTTAAATGAGAAAGCGGACGTTTTCAATGCGGAGACCCAGTACTTC. It yields the protein CASSLNEKADVFNAETQYF.

The gene calls are TRBV7-9 and TRBJ1-5; no firm D call. There are 15 residues in the CDR3. The germline CDR1 and CDR2 sequences are SEHNR and FQNEAQ (reference sequence). Between the trimmed V and J ends, which lost 5 bases and 3 bases, there was a span of 14 bases. Written as DNA, the CDR3 is TGTGCCAGCAGCCCAATGGGAGTTAACAATCAGCCCCAGCATTTT. Residues: CASSPMGVNNQPQHF.

This chain uses TRBV18 with TRBJ1-6; D unclear. The CDR3 is 17 residues long. Looked up from germline, CDR1 is KGHSH and CDR2 is LQKENI. Trimming cost V 1 base and J 3 bases, with 13 bases left between them. The chain's CDR3 is CASSPRSGDNYNSPLHF. The DNA of the CDR3 is TGTGCCAGCTCACCACGATCAGGCGATAACTATAATTCACCCCTCCACTTT.